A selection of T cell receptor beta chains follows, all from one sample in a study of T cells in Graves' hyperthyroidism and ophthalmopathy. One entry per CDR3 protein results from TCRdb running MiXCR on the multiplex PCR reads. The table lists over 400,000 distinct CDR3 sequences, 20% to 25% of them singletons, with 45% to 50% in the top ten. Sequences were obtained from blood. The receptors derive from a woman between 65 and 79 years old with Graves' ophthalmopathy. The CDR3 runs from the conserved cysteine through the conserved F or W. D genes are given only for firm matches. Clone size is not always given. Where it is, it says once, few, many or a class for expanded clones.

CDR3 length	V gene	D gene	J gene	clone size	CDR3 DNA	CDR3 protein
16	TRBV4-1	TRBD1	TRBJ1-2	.	TGCGCCAGCAGCCAGACGGGACAGGGGGCGTTGGGTGGCTACACCTTC	CASSQTGQGALGGYTF
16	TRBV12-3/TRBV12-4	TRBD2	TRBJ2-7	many	TGTGCCAGCAGTTCCCCCAGGACTAGCGGGAAGTACGAGCAGTACTTC	CASSSPRTSGKYEQYF
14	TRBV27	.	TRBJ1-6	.	TGTGCCAGCAGTTTAAAGGGGGATAATTCACCCCTCCACTTT	CASSLKGDNSPLHF
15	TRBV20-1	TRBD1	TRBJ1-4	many	TGCAGTGCTAGAGATGTGGACAGGGGGAATGAAAAACTGTTTTTT	CSARDVDRGNEKLFF
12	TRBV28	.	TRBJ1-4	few	TGTGCCAGCAGAACCCCCCTCGAAAAACTGTTTTTT	CASRTPLEKLFF
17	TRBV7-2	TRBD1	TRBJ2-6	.	TGTGCCAGCAGCTTGGGGACAGCCGCCTCTGGGGCCAACGTCCTGACTTTC	CASSLGTAASGANVLTF
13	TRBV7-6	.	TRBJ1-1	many	TGTGCCAGCAGCTCCCCAGGCTACACTGAAGCTTTCTTT	CASSSPGYTEAFF
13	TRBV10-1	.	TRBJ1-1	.	TGCGCCAGCAGTAACGGGGGCAACACTGAAGCTTTCTTT	CASSNGGNTEAFF
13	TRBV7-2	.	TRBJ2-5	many	TGTGCCAGCAGCCCCGAGAGCGGAGAGACCCAGTACTTC	CASSPESGETQYF
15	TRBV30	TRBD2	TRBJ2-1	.	TGTGCCTGGAGTGTAGTGGCTAGCGGGTCCAATGGGCAGTTCTTC	CAWSVVASGSNGQFF
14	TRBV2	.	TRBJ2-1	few	TGTGCCAGCCACAGGGATAATACCTACAATGAGCAGTTCTTC	CASHRDNTYNEQFF
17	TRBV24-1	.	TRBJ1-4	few	TGTGCCACCAGTGATTTGAGGTTTCACGGATCTAATGAAAAACTGTTTTTT	CATSDLRFHGSNEKLFF
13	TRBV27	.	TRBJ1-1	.	TGTGCCAGGAAGAACTCCGGAGATACTGAAGCTTTCTTT	CARKNSGDTEAFF
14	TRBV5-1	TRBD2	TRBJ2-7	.	TGCGCCAGCAGTCAGGTAGCGGGGACCTACGAGCAGTACTTC	CASSQVAGTYEQYF
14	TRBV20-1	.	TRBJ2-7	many	TGCAGTGCTAGAGACACCCCGGCAAGAGACGAGCAGTACTTC	CSARDTPARDEQYF
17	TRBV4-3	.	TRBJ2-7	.	TGCGCCAGCAGCCTCGGGGCCCAGGGCCCCTCAGGTGTCGAGCAGTACTTC	CASSLGAQGPSGVEQYF
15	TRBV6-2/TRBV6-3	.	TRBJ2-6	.	TGTGCCAGCAGTTCCGTGGAAACTGGGGCCAACGTCCTGACTTTC	CASSSVETGANVLTF